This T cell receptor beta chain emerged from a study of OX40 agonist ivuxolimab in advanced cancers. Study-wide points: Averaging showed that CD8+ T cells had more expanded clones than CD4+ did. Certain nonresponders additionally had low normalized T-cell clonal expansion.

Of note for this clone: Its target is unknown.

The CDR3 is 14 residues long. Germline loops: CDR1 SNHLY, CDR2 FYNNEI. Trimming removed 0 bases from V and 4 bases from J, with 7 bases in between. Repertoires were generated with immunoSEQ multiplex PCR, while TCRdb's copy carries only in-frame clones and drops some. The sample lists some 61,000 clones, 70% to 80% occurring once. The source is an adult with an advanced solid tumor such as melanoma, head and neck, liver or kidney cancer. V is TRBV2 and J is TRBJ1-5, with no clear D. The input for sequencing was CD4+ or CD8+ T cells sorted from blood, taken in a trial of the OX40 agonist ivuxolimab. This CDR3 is CASSEASRNQPQHF. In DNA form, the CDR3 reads TGTGCCAGCAGTGAAGCTTCGAGGAATCAGCCCCAGCATTTT.